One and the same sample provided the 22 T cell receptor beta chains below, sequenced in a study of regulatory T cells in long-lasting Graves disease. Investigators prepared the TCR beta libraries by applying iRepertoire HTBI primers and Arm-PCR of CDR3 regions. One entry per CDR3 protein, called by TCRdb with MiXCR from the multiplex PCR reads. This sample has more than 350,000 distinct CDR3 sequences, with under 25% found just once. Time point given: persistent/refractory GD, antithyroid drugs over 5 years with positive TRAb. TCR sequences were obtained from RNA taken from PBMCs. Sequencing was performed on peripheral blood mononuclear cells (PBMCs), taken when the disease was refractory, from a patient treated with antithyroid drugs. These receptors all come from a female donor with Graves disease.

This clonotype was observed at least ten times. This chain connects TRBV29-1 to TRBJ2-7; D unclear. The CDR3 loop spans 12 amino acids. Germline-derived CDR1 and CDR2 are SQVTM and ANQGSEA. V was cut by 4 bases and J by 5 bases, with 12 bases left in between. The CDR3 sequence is CSVGVGSHEQYF. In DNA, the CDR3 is TGCAGCGTTGGGGTGGGGTCCCACGAGCAGTACTTC.

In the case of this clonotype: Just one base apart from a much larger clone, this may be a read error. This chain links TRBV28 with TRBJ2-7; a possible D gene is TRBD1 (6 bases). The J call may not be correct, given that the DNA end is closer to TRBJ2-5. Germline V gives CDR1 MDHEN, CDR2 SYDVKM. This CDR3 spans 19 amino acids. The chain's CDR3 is CASSPHSPALTGWSGTQYF. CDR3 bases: TGTGCCAGCAGTCCCCACTCCCCCGCATTGACAGGCTGGTCGGGGACCCAGTACTTC.

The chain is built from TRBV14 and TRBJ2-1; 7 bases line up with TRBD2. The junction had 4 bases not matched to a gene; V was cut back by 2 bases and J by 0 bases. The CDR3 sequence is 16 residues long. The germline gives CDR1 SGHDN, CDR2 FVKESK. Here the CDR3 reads CASSQIGTTSYNEQFF. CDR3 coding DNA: TGTGCCAGCAGCCAAATTGGGACTACCTCCTACAATGAGCAGTTCTTC.

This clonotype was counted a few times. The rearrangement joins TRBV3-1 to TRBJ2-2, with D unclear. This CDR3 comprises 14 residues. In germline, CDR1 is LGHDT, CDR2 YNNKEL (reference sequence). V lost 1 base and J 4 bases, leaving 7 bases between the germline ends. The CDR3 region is CASSQGTITGELFF. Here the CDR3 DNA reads TGTGCCAGCAGCCAAGGGACCATCACCGGGGAGCTGTTTTTT.

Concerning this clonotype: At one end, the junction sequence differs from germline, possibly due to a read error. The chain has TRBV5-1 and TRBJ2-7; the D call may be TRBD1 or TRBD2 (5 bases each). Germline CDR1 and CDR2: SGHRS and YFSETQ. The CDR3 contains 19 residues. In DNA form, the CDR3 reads TGTGCCAGCAGCGCCGGGTTAGGTCGGGGCCTCCAAAGCTCCTACGAGCAGTACTTC. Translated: CASSAGLGRGLQSSYEQYF.

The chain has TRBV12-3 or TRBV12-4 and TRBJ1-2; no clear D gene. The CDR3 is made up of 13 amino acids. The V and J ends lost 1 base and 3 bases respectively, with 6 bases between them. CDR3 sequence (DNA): TGTGCCAGCAGTTTAGAGGGATACTATGGCTACACCTTC. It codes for CASSLEGYYGYTF.

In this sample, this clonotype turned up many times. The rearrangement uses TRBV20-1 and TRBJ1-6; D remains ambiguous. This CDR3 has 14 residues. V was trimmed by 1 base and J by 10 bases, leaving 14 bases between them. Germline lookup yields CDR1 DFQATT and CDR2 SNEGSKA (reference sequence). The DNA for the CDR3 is TGCAGTGCTAGAGGGATAAGCGTTGGGTCACCCCTCCACTTT. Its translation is CSARGISVGSPLHF.

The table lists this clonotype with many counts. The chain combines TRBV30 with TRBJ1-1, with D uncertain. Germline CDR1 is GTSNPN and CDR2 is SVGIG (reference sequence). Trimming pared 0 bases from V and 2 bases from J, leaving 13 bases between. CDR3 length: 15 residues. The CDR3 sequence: CAWSVRRLPNTEAFF. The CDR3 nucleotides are TGTGCCTGGAGTGTACGTCGGCTCCCTAACACTGAAGCTTTCTTT.

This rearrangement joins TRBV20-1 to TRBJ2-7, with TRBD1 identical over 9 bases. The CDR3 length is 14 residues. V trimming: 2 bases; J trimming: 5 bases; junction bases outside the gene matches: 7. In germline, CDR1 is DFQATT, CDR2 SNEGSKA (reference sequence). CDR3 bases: TGCAGTGCTAGATTAGGGACAGGGAGTAACGAGCAGTACTTC. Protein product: CSARLGTGSNEQYF.

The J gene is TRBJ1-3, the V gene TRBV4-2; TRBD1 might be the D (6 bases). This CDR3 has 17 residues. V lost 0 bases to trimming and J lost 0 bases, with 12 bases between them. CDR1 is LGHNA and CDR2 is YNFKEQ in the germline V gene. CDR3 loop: CASSQDLTGISGNTIYF. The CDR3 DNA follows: TGTGCCAGCAGCCAAGATCTGACAGGAATCTCTGGAAACACCATATATTTT.

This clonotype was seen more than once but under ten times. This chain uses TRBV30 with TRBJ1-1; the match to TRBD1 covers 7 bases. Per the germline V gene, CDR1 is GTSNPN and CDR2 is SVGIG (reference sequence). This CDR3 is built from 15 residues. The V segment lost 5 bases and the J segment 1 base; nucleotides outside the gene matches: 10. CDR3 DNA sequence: TGTGCCTGGTCCGGGACAGAGTATTCGAACACTGAAGCTTTCTTT. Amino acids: CAWSGTEYSNTEAFF.

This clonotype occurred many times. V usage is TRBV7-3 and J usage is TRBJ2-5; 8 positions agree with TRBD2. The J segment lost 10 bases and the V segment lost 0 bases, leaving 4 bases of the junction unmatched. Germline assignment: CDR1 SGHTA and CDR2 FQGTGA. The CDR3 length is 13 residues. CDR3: CASSLTAGEFQYF. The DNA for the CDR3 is TGTGCCAGCAGCTTAACAGCGGGAGAGTTCCAGTACTTC.

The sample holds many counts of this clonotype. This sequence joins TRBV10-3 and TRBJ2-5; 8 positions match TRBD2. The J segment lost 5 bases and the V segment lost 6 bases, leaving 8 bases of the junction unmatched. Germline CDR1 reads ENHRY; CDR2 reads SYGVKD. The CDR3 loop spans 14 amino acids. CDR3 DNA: TGTGCCATCAGCGCGGACCCGGGAGGGGAGACCCAGTACTTC. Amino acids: CAISADPGGETQYF.

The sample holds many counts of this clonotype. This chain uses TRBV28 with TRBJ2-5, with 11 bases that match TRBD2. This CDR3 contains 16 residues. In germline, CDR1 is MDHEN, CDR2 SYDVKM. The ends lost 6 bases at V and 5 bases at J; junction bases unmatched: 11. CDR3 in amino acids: CASSLFTSGSRETQYF. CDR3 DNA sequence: TGTGCCAGCAGCCTTTTCACTAGCGGGAGTCGGGAGACCCAGTACTTC.

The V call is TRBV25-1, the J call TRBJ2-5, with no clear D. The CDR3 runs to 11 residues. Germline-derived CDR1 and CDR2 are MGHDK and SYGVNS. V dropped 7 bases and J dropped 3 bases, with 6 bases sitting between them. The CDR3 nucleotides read TGTGCCAGCACAGCTGAAGAGACCCAGTACTTC. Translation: CASTAEETQYF.

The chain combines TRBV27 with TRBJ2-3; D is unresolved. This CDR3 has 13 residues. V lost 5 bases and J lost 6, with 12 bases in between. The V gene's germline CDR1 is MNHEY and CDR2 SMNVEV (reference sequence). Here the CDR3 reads CASSPTGPDTQYF. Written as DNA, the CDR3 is TGTGCCAGCAGTCCGACGGGTCCGGATACGCAGTATTTT.

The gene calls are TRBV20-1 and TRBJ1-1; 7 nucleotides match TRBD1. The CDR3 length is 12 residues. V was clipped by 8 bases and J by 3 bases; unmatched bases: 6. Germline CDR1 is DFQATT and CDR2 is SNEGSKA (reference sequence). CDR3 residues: CSPTGSDTEAFF. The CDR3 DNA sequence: TGCAGTCCGACAGGGTCGGACACTGAAGCTTTCTTT.

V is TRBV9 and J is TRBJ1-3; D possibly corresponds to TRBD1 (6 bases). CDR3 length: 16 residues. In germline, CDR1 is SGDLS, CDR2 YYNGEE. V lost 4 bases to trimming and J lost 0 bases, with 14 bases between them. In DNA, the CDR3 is TGTGCCAGCAGCCCCGGGACAAAGAGCTCTGGAAACACCATATATTTT. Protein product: CASSPGTKSSGNTIYF.

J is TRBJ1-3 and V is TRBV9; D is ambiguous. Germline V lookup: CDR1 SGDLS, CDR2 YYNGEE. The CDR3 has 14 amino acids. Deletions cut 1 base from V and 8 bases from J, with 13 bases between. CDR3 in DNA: TGTGCCAGCAGCGTAACCCTTTTTAGCGACACCATATATTTT. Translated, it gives CASSVTLFSDTIYF.

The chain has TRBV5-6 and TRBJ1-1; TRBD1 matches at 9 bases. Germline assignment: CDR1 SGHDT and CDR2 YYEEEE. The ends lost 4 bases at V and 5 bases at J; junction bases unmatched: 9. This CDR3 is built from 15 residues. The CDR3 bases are TGTGCCAGCAGCGGACCGGACAGGGGAGCTACTGAAGCTTTCTTT. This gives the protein CASSGPDRGATEAFF.

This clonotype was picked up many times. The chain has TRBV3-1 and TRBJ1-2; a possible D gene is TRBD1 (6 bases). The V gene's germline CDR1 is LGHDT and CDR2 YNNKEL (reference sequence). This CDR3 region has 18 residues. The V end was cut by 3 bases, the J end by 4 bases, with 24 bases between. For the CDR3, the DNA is TGTGCCAGCAGCCACCGACAGGCACGAGGGACCGTGGCCTATGGCTACACCTTC. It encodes CASSHRQARGTVAYGYTF.

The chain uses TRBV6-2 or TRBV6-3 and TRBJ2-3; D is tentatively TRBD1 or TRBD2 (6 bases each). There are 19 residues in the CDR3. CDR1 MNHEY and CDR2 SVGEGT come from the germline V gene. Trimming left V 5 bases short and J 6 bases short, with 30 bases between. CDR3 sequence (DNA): TGTGCCAGCAGTGAAACCCCAAGGAGGGGACACTTCTTCGGGGATACGCAGTATTTT. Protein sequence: CASSETPRRGHFFGDTQYF.